Listed below are T cell receptor beta chains from one sample, sequenced in a study of CD8 T cells in ankylosing spondylitis. TCRdb re-called the 5' RACE reads with MiXCR, one entry per CDR3 protein. The sample includes a few hundred thousand distinct CDR3 sequences, more than 15% seen only once; the top ten take around a third. Sequencing was performed on blood, either unsorted or a sorted T cell fraction (not recorded which). These receptors were collected from a male donor with ankylosing spondylitis or in good health (not recorded which). Both conserved end residues are part of each CDR3. Each record gives: V gene, clone size, J gene, D gene, CDR3 DNA, CDR3 protein. The D gene is left open where the match is weak. Not every row has a clone size; where given, it reads once, few, many or a size class.

TRBV6-1,NA,TRBJ2-1,TRBD1,TGTGCCAGCAGTGAATCTGACAGGGGCCACTACAATGAGCAGTTCTTC,CASSESDRGHYNEQFF
TRBV29-1,few,TRBJ2-1,TRBD1,TGCAGCGTTGAAGGGAATGACAGGGGGACCTCCAATGAGCAGTTCTTC,CSVEGNDRGTSNEQFF
TRBV13,few,TRBJ2-1,TRBD2,TGTGCCAGCACCGGGCTAGCGGGAGTCGTGGGACACAATGAGCAGTTCTTC,CASTGLAGVVGHNEQFF
TRBV7-3,few,TRBJ2-3,NA,TGTGCCAGCCGACCTACGGACAGTCCCACAGATACGCAGTATTTT,CASRPTDSPTDTQYF
TRBV7-8,few,TRBJ2-1,TRBD2,TGTGCCAGCAGCGCCGAGGGCGGGAGACCTCAGAGCTCCTACAATGAGCAGTTCTTC,CASSAEGGRPQSSYNEQFF
TRBV7-9,few,TRBJ2-1,TRBD1,TGTGCCAGCAGCGACCGGACAGGGAGTGGTGAGCAGTTCTTC,CASSDRTGSGEQFF
TRBV5-6,NA,TRBJ2-5,TRBD2,TGTGCCAGCAGCGGGACTACCTTAAAGAGACGAGAGACCCAGTACTTC,CASSGTTLKRRETQYF
TRBV12-5,few,TRBJ2-1,TRBD2,TGTGCTAGTGGTTTGGTTTTGGACGACAGCGGGAGATATAATGAGCAGTTCTTC,CASGLVLDDSGRYNEQFF
TRBV12-3/TRBV12-4,NA,TRBJ2-7,TRBD1,TGTGCCAGCAGTTTTCAGGGGGCCTACGAGCAGTACTTC,CASSFQGAYEQYF
TRBV7-2,few,TRBJ2-7,NA,TGTGCCAGCAGCTTAGGTGACGGGGCTGACGAGCAGTACTTC,CASSLGDGADEQYF
TRBV12-3/TRBV12-4,NA,TRBJ2-2,NA,TGTGCCAGCAGTTTAGGAGGATATCAACAATACACCGGGGAGCTGTTTTTT,CASSLGGYQQYTGELFF
TRBV15,few,TRBJ2-3,NA,TGTGCCACCAGCAGAGTCGGGGATACGCAGTATTTT,CATSRVGDTQYF
TRBV12-3/TRBV12-4,NA,TRBJ2-5,NA,TGTGCCAGCACCACCTCACGGGTGGATGGGGTCCAGTACTTC,CASTTSRVDGVQYF
TRBV25-1,NA,TRBJ2-3,NA,TGTGCCAGCAGTGAACTGGGCACAGATACGCAGTATTTT,CASSELGTDTQYF
TRBV20-1,NA,TRBJ2-1,TRBD2,TGCAGTGCTGGCACTAGCGGGAGGGCCCCCTACAATGAGCAGTTCTTC,CSAGTSGRAPYNEQFF
TRBV29-1,NA,TRBJ2-1,NA,TGCAGCGTTTACACCGGGACCGCAAACAATGAGCAGTTCTTC,CSVYTGTANNEQFF